The 16 T cell receptor beta chains below were found in one sample sequenced in a study of metastatic and nonmetastatic thyroid tumors. Patients had received no treatment of any kind before thyroid surgery. TCRdb re-called clones via MiXCR from the PCR reads. The top ten clones hold about 20% of a sample with fewer than 40,000 clones, about 40% of them seen once. The sequenced sample consisted of tumor tissue. These TCRs come from a female donor with papillary thyroid cancer or a benign thyroid nodule (not recorded which). Some clones in this sample may be carry-over from other donors' samples.

This clone rates as medium-sized. The rearrangement links TRBV7-2 to TRBJ2-7; 8 bases map to TRBD2. This CDR3 has 15 residues. J lost 2 bases, V lost 5 bases, and 8 bases had no gene match. Germline lookup yields CDR1 SGHTA and CDR2 FQGNSA. CDR3 nucleotide sequence: TGTGCCAGCAGCACCGGGGCGGGGGGTACCTACGAGCAGTACTTC. It encodes CASSTGAGGTYEQYF. The complete variable domain, with remaining parts taken from reference TRBV7-2 and TRBJ2-7, reads GAGVSQSPSNKVTEKGKDVELRCDPISGHTALYWYRQSLGQGLEFLIYFQGNSAPDKSGLPSDRFSAERTGGSVSTLTIQRTQQEDSAVYLCASSTGAGGTYEQYFGPGTRLTVT.

In this sample, this clone turned up a few times. The chain joins TRBV5-1 to TRBJ2-1, with a tentative D call TRBD2 (6 bases). Per germline, CDR1 SGHRS and CDR2 YFSETQ. The CDR3 spans 17 residues. The V end lost 0 bases, the J end lost 1 base, and 14 bases lay between the germline ends. The CDR3 is CASSLAVWGVSYNEQFF. The CDR3 bases are TGCGCCAGCAGCTTGGCGGTGTGGGGGGTATCCTACAATGAGCAGTTCTTC.

This clone was seen more than once but under ten times. The chain is built from TRBV19 and TRBJ1-2; D is ambiguous. CDR3 length: 13 amino acids. Germline assignment: CDR1 LNHDA and CDR2 SQIVND (reference sequence). Trimming left V 1 base short and J 6 bases short, with 9 bases between. Here the CDR3 DNA reads TGTGCCAGTAGTATAGGATCCGGCGATGGCTACACCTTC. Residues: CASSIGSGDGYTF.

This clone showed up just a few times. The chain links TRBV6-1 to TRBJ2-1, with 8 bases fitting TRBD2. Germline lookup yields CDR1 MNHNS and CDR2 SASEGT. CDR3 length: 12 amino acids. J lost 9 bases, V lost 9 bases, and 7 bases had no gene match. The CDR3 here is CASRSGRSEQFF. CDR3 nucleotides: TGTGCCAGTAGGAGCGGGAGAAGTGAGCAGTTCTTC.

The V and J genes are TRBV30 and TRBJ2-2; D perhaps matches TRBD2 (6 bases). Per germline, CDR1 GTSNPN and CDR2 SVGIG (reference sequence). The CDR3 contains 14 residues. The V gene lost 3 bases and the J gene lost 2 bases, with 10 bases spanning the gap. CDR3: CAWSAGTNTGELFF. CDR3 DNA sequence: TGTGCCTGGAGCGCAGGGACTAACACCGGGGAGCTGTTTTTT.

The rearrangement joins TRBV6-1 to TRBJ2-1, with 10 bases aligning to TRBD2. The V segment lost 6 bases and the J segment 3 bases; nucleotides outside the gene matches: 5. The CDR3 extends over 15 amino acids. The germline CDR1 and CDR2 sequences are MNHNS and SASEGT. The CDR3 region is CASRDSGGIYNEQFF. The DNA for the CDR3 is TGTGCCAGCAGAGATAGCGGGGGGATCTACAATGAGCAGTTCTTC.

The table lists this clone with a few counts. The V call is TRBV6-6, the J call TRBJ2-7; either TRBD1 or TRBD2 may supply D (5 bases each). The CDR3 length is 15 residues. The germline gives CDR1 MNHNY, CDR2 SVGAGI (reference sequence). The V end lost 2 bases, the J end lost 1 base, and 12 bases lay between the germline ends. The CDR3 sequence is CASSYGTGGSYEQYF. CDR3 coding DNA: TGTGCCAGCAGTTACGGGACCGGTGGGTCCTACGAGCAGTACTTC.

The chain uses TRBV20-1 and TRBJ2-7; TRBD2 matches at 8 bases. The V and J ends lost 6 bases and 3 bases, in that order; junction bases with no gene match: 16. The CDR3 spans 16 residues. Germline V lookup: CDR1 DFQATT, CDR2 SNEGSKA (reference sequence). Written as DNA, the CDR3 is TGCAGTGCCGGATCTTTAAAGGCGGGGGGTATCTACGAGCAGTACTTC. As protein: CSAGSLKAGGIYEQYF.

This chain links TRBV20-1 with TRBJ2-1; D gene ambiguous. The CDR3 is 15 residues long. V lost 1 base and J 3 bases, leaving 13 bases between the germline ends. Germline loops: CDR1 DFQATT, CDR2 SNEGSKA (reference sequence). In DNA, the CDR3 is TGCAGTGCTAGAGCAACTCTAGGCCGCTACAATGAGCAGTTCTTC. Amino acid sequence: CSARATLGRYNEQFF.

This chain connects TRBV29-1 to TRBJ1-2; D gene ambiguous. The germline V and J ends were trimmed by 4 bases and 7 bases, with 7 bases remaining between them. The V gene's germline CDR1 is SQVTM and CDR2 ANQGSEA. The CDR3 spans 10 residues. CDR3 region: CSVGASGYTF. CDR3 DNA: TGCAGCGTTGGAGCGAGTGGCTACACCTTC.

The chain joins TRBV2 to TRBJ1-5; D ambiguous. V dropped 5 bases and J dropped 7 bases, with 18 bases sitting between them. Germline assignment: CDR1 SNHLY and CDR2 FYNNEI. The CDR3 is made up of 15 amino acids. The CDR3 spells CASSPPGGGNQPQHF. CDR3 nucleotides: TGTGCCAGCAGTCCCCCGGGAGGAGGGAACCAGCCCCAGCATTTT.

The CDR3 is CASSPQGSGYEQYF. The DNA of the CDR3 is TGTGCCAGCTCACCCCAGGGGAGCGGCTACGAGCAGTACTTC. This chain connects TRBV18 to TRBJ2-7, with D possibly being TRBD1 (6 bases). Germline CDR1 and CDR2: KGHSH and LQKENI. V was clipped by 3 bases and J by 3 bases, with 12 bases between them. This CDR3 region has 14 residues.

This clone was seen a few times. The rearrangement links TRBV11-2 to TRBJ2-2; 8 positions match TRBD2. With 8 bases clipped from V and 4 bases from J, the junction kept 6 bases outside the gene matches. From germline, CDR1 is SGHAT and CDR2 FQNNGV. The CDR3 covers 14 residues. The CDR3 here is CASRGGPSTGELFF. CDR3 DNA sequence: TGTGCCAGCCGCGGGGGGCCGAGCACCGGGGAGCTGTTTTTT.

The chain is built from TRBV14 and TRBJ1-2; 8 bases align to TRBD1. This CDR3 region has 13 residues. V was clipped by 6 bases and J by 6 bases; unmatched bases: 6. Germline values: CDR1 SGHDN, CDR2 FVKESK. Here the CDR3 reads CASRRDRGDGYTF. The CDR3, as DNA: TGTGCCAGCAGACGAGACAGGGGCGATGGCTACACCTTC.

This chain joins TRBV11-2 and TRBJ2-7; D gene ambiguous. CDR1 and CDR2 (germline): SGHAT, FQNNGV. This CDR3 spans 15 amino acids. Trimming cost V 4 bases and J 3 bases, with 16 bases left between them. CDR3 sequence (DNA): TGTGCCAGCAGCTCTCCAGGACCTAACCTCTACGAGCAGTACTTC. Its translation is CASSSPGPNLYEQYF.

The table lists this clone with a count of one. The chain combines TRBV11-2 with TRBJ2-7; TRBD2 agrees at 11 bases. CDR1 is SGHAT and CDR2 is FQNNGV in the germline V gene. V gave up 2 bases and J gave up 4 bases; unmatched junction bases: 4. The CDR3 consists of 15 residues. The CDR3 loop reads CASSLFSGREYEQYF. The CDR3 DNA follows: TGTGCCAGCAGCTTATTTAGCGGGAGGGAGTACGAGCAGTACTTC.